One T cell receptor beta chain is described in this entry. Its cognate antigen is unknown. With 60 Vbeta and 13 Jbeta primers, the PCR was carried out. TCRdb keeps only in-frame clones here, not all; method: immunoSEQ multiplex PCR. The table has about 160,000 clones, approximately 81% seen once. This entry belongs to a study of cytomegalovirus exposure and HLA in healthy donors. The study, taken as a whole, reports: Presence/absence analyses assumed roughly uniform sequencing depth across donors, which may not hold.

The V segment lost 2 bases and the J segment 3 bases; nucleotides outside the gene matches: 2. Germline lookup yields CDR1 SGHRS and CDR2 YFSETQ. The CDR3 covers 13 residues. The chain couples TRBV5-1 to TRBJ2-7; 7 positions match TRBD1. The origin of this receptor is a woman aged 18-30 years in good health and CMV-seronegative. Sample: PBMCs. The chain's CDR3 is CASSFGTDYEQYF. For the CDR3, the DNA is TGCGCCAGCAGCTTCGGGACAGACTACGAGCAGTACTTC. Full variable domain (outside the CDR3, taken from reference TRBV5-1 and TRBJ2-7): KAGVTQTPRYLIKTRGQQVTLSCSPISGHRSVSWYQQTPGQGLQFLFEYFSETQRNKGNFPGRFSGRQFSNSRSEMNVSTLELGDSALYLCASSFGTDYEQYFGPGTRLTVT.